This paragraph reports one TCR beta chain. Its antigen is not identified. TCR cDNA received a 3' ligated oligonucleotide that carried a UMI. Reverse transcription used DNase-treated unsorted total RNA, aiming for about 1 to 1000 ng. The source of the sample is a study of naive and memory T cell subsets. Four PCR rounds used nested alpha and beta constant region primers plus the SP2 primer. For blood and skin samples, reverse transcription used TCR alpha and beta constant primers. TCRdb used MiXCR to reprocess the 5' RACE reads, holding one entry per CDR3 protein. The data contain roughly 56,000 distinct CDR3 sequences, 7% to 8.5% of them singletons. Germline V gene data show CDR1 as SEHNR and CDR2 as FQNEAQ (reference sequence). CDR3 length: 13 amino acids. Trimming took off 6 bases at V and 1 base at J, with 10 bases between the two ends. Study outcomes and limitations: This RNA-based method may be sensitive to activation-related transcript changes.

The chain combines TRBV7-9 with TRBJ2-7; no clear D gene. The origin of this receptor is a male donor in good health. The CDR3 here is CASSRLGSYEQYF. The DNA for the CDR3 is TGTGCCAGCAGTAGACTTGGGTCCTACGAGCAGTACTTC.